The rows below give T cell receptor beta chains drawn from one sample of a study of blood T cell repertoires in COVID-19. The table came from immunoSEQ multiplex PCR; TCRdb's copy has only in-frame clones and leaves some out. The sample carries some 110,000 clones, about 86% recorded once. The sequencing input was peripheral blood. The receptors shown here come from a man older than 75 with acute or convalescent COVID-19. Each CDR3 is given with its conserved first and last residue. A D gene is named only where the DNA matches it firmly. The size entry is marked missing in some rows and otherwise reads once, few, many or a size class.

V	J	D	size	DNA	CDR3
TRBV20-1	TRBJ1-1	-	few	TGCAGTGCTAGTCCCTTTACTGAAGCTTTCTTT	CSASPFTEAFF
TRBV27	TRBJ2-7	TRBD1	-	TGTGCCAGCAAGCGGAGACAGGGAGTGAGCGGCTCTTCCTACGAGCAGTACTTC	CASKRRQGVSGSSYEQYF
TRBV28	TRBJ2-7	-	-	TGTGCCAGCAGTCGACCTGCTGGGACAAGGGAGCAGTACTTC	CASSRPAGTREQYF
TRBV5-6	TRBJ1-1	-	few	TGTGCCAGCAGCTTGTACAGTTTGAACACTGAAGCTTTCTTT	CASSLYSLNTEAFF
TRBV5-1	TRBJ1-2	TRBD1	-	TGCGCCAGCAGCTTGGACAGGGGATACAACTATGGCTACACCTTC	CASSLDRGYNYGYTF
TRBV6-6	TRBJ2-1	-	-	TGTGCCAGCAGTTACCCAGGGGAGAGCGATGAGCAGTTCTTC	CASSYPGESDEQFF
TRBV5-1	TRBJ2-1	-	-	TGCGCCAGCAGCGTGGACAGCTCCTACAATGAGCAGTTCTTC	CASSVDSSYNEQFF
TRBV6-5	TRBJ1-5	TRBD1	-	TGTGCCAGCAGTTCCGGACAGGGGGGGAGCAATCAGCCCCAGCATTTT	CASSSGQGGSNQPQHF
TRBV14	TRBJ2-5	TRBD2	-	TGTGCCAGCAGCCAAGGTAGCGGGAGTATACAGACCCAGTACTTC	CASSQGSGSIQTQYF
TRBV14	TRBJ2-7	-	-	TGTGCCAGCAGCCAAGACGGAGTATCAAGGCACTTC	CASSQDGVSRHF
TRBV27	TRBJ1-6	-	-	TGTGCCAGCAGTTGGGGGGACCATAATTCACCCCTCCACTTT	CASSWGDHNSPLHF
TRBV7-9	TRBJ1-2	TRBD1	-	TGTGCCAGCACCCGGACCGGGACAGGGCCTAACTATGGCTACACCTTC	CASTRTGTGPNYGYTF
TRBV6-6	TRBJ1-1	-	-	TGTGCCAGCAGTTACGGGGGGGGAGTTCGAACTGAAGCTTTCTTT	CASSYGGGVRTEAFF
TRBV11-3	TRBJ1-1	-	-	TGTGCCAGCAGCTTATCCGGGGTCAACACTGAAGCTTTCTTT	CASSLSGVNTEAFF
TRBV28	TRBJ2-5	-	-	TGTGCCAGCAGTTACGCGGATATTGAGGGCTACCAAGAGACCCAGTACTTC	CASSYADIEGYQETQYF
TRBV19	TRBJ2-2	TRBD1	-	TGTGCCAGTCGACAGGGGGCCAACACCGGGGAGCTGTTTTTT	CASRQGANTGELFF